These 14 T cell receptor beta chains were all obtained from the same sample, sequenced in a study of spatial heterogeneity in lung cancer. Via MiXCR, TCRdb re-called the 5' RACE reads, giving one row per CDR3 protein. The sample holds tens of thousands of distinct CDR3 sequences; approximately 5.1% are singletons and the top ten take approximately 24%. Time point: blood at routine non-recurrence follow-up after resection. The sequencing here drew on PBMCs, taken at follow-up. These TCRs come from a female donor with early-stage non-small cell lung cancer.

In its sample, this clonotype was seen many times. The rearrangement joins TRBV29-1 to TRBJ2-7, with 12 bases fitting TRBD2. J lost 4 bases, V lost 5 bases, and 9 bases had no gene match. Germline V lookup: CDR1 SQVTM, CDR2 ANQGSEA. This CDR3 is 15 amino acids long. The CDR3 DNA reads TGCAGCGTTTTACGACTAGCGGGAGTTACGTACGAGCAGTACTTC. It yields the protein CSVLRLAGVTYEQYF.

This clonotype was seen at least ten times. The chain joins TRBV7-2 to TRBJ2-3; D unclear. The CDR3 is made up of 15 amino acids. The V and J ends lost 4 bases and 0 bases respectively, with 11 bases between them. Germline V gives CDR1 SGHTA, CDR2 FQGNSA. The CDR3 DNA sequence: TGTGCCAGCAGCTCCACCTCCTACAGCACAGATACGCAGTATTTT. Encoded protein: CASSSTSYSTDTQYF.

This clonotype was seen many times. This chain connects TRBV7-3 to TRBJ2-5, with D possibly being TRBD1 (5 bases). This CDR3 has 15 amino acids. Germline V gene sequence: CDR1 SGHTA, CDR2 FQGTGA. The V end was cut by 2 bases, the J end by 3 bases, with 13 bases between. CDR3 region: CASSLESGREETQYF. CDR3 DNA: TGTGCCAGCAGCTTAGAATCGGGCAGGGAAGAGACCCAGTACTTC.

There are many counts of this clonotype. The chain recombines TRBV6-5 with TRBJ2-1, with D possibly TRBD2 on 6 matching bases. This CDR3 is built from 15 residues. Trimming pared 10 bases from V and 3 bases from J, leaving 19 bases between. Per germline, CDR1 MNHEY and CDR2 SVGAGI. CDR3 protein: CATPKLASYYNEQFF. The CDR3 DNA sequence: TGTGCCACCCCCAAACTAGCATCCTACTACAATGAGCAGTTCTTC.

This clonotype has ten or more counts. The V call is TRBV6-6, the J call TRBJ2-3, with D possibly TRBD1 on 5 matching bases. Germline loops: CDR1 MNHNY, CDR2 SVGAGI (reference sequence). The CDR3 sequence is 14 residues long. V shed 3 bases and J shed 2 bases, with 9 bases lying between them. The CDR3 DNA sequence: TGTGCCAGCAGTTATACAGGTTCCACAGATACGCAGTATTTT. It codes for CASSYTGSTDTQYF.

This clonotype showed up many times. The chain combines TRBV6-1 with TRBJ2-7; tentatively, D is TRBD1 or TRBD2 (6 bases each). Between the trimmed V and J ends, which lost 5 bases and 4 bases, there was a span of 18 bases. The CDR3 sequence is 15 residues long. From germline, CDR1 is MNHNS and CDR2 SASEGT. For the CDR3, the DNA is TGTGCCAGCAGTCTACTCGGGGGCCAAAATTACGAGCAGTACTTC. Translating it yields CASSLLGGQNYEQYF.

This chain uses TRBV27 with TRBJ2-1; 10 bases are a match to TRBD2. CDR3 length: 12 residues. CDR1 and CDR2 from the germline V gene are MNHEY and SMNVEV (reference sequence). Trimming took 6 bases from V and 14 from J; bases not matched to a gene: 7. In DNA form, the CDR3 reads TGTGCCAGCAGCCCTCTAGCGGGAGTTGAGTTCTTC. This translates into CASSPLAGVEFF.

The DNA for the CDR3 is TGTGCCACCCGCCTCGGGAACACTGAAGCTTTCTTT. Encoded protein: CATRLGNTEAFF. The chain couples TRBV2 to TRBJ1-1; D ambiguous. CDR1 and CDR2 (germline): SNHLY, FYNNEI. Trimming removed 10 bases at V and 1 base at J, with 10 bases between. This CDR3 spans 12 amino acids.

As for this clonotype: A much larger clonotype is one base distant, so this may be a read error. The CDR3 sequence: CSATDRTDYEKLFF. The CDR3 DNA sequence: TGCAGTGCTACAGATAGGACAGATTATGAAAAACTGTTTTTT. The chain links TRBV20-1 to TRBJ1-4; the D gene is possibly TRBD1 (6 bases). The CDR3 is 14 residues long. Trimming shortened V by 4 bases and J by 6 bases, and 15 bases separated the two germline ends. Germline assignment: CDR1 DFQATT and CDR2 SNEGSKA (reference sequence).

The chain combines TRBV19 with TRBJ1-1, with 7 bases identical to TRBD1. The CDR3 covers 13 residues. Germline CDR1 is LNHDA and CDR2 is SQIVND (reference sequence). The trim removed 6 bases at V and 4 bases at J, leaving 5 bases unmatched. CDR3 DNA sequence: TGTGCCAGTAGCCTACAGGGGATCACTGAAGCTTTCTTT. It translates to CASSLQGITEAFF.

This clonotype was observed many times. The chain couples TRBV4-2 to TRBJ1-2; D remains ambiguous. The V and J ends lost 1 base and 1 base respectively, with 10 bases between them. CDR1 LGHNA and CDR2 YNFKEQ come from the germline V gene. There are 15 residues in the CDR3. The CDR3 protein is CASSQGSGDNYGYTF. CDR3 nucleotide sequence: TGTGCCAGCAGCCAAGGGTCCGGTGATAACTATGGCTACACCTTC.

This clonotype was observed at least ten times. CDR3 in amino acids: CASSYSGKQNEKLFF. In DNA, the CDR3 is TGTGCCAGCAGTTATTCAGGAAAACAAAATGAAAAACTGTTTTTT. The chain combines TRBV6-2 or TRBV6-3 with TRBJ1-4; D gene unclear. CDR3 size: 15 residues. V was trimmed by 3 bases and J by 5 bases, leaving 13 bases between them. The germline V gene encodes CDR1 MNHEY and CDR2 SVGEGT.

This clonotype is medium-sized (0.01 to 0.1%) in the sample. This chain joins TRBV4-1 and TRBJ1-5; D may be TRBD1 (6 bases). In germline, CDR1 is MGHRA, CDR2 YSYEKL. The V end lost 0 bases, the J end lost 7 bases, and 16 bases lay between the germline ends. The CDR3 loop spans 16 amino acids. The CDR3 sequence is CASSQEQTGSRQPQHF. The CDR3 nucleotides read TGCGCCAGCAGCCAAGAACAGACAGGCTCTCGGCAGCCCCAGCATTTT.

This clonotype has a count of ten or more. The chain has TRBV20-1 and TRBJ1-5, with a weak D call TRBD1 (5 bases). The CDR3 runs 15 residues. Trimming took 5 bases from V and 1 from J, leaving 15 bases between them. The germline CDR1 and CDR2 sequences are DFQATT and SNEGSKA (reference sequence). The CDR3 region is CSAHAEGWSNQPQHF. CDR3 in DNA: TGCAGTGCTCACGCGGAGGGGTGGAGCAATCAGCCCCAGCATTTT.